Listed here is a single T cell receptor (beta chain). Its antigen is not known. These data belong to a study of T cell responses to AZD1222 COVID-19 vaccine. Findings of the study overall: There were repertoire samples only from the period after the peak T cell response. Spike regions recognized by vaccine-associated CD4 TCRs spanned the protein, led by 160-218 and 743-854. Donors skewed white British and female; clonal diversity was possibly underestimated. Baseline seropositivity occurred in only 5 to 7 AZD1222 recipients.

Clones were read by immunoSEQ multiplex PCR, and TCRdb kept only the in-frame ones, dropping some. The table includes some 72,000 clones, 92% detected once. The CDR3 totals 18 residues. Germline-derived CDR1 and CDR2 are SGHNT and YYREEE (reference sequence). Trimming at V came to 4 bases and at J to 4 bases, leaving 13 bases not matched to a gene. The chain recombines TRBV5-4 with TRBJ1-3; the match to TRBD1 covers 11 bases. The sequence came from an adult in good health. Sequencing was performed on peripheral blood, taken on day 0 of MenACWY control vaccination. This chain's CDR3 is CASSQMSRDRGSGNTIYF. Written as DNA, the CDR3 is TGTGCCAGCAGCCAAATGTCCCGGGACAGGGGGTCCGGAAACACCATATATTTT.